What follows are 19 T cell receptor beta chains derived from one specimen sequenced in a study of blood T cell repertoires in COVID-19. Only in-frame clones appear in the TCRdb table, and some are missing; sequencing was by immunoSEQ multiplex PCR. The table records hundreds of thousands of clones, 65% to 85% of them present only once. The sequenced sample was peripheral blood. All receptors come from a woman in her fifties or sixties with acute or convalescent COVID-19.

This clone was detected a few times. The rearrangement uses TRBV3-1 (or the pseudogene TRBV3-2) and TRBJ1-1; 7 nucleotides match TRBD1. This CDR3 contains 14 residues. Germline V CDR1 and CDR2: LGHDT, YNNKEL (reference sequence). V shed 1 base and J 5 bases; nucleotides not matched to a gene: 4. Here the CDR3 DNA reads TGTGCCAGCAGCCAAGCCACAGGGGAGACTGAAGCTTTCTTT. Encoded protein: CASSQATGETEAFF.

This clone was counted between two and nine times. The chain links TRBV4-1 to TRBJ1-1; 7 positions match TRBD1. The CDR3 length is 14 residues. Trimming at V came to 4 bases and at J to 5 bases, leaving 7 bases not matched to a gene. Germline CDR1 reads MGHRA; CDR2 reads YSYEKL. As DNA, the CDR3 is TGCGCCAGCAGCCCCGGAGGGGGCGGAACTGAAGCTTTCTTT. It is translated as CASSPGGGGTEAFF.

The rearrangement uses TRBV2 and TRBJ1-6; D gene unclear. With 8 bases removed from V and 10 bases from J, the gap between germline ends came to 15 bases. The V gene's germline CDR1 is SNHLY and CDR2 FYNNEI. This CDR3 has 13 amino acids. The CDR3 is CASGESPRSPLHF. CDR3 DNA: TGTGCCAGCGGGGAGAGTCCCAGATCACCCCTCCACTTT.

The gene calls are TRBV5-1 and TRBJ2-2; 11 bases match TRBD1. CDR3 length equals 15 residues. Per germline, CDR1 SGHRS and CDR2 YFSETQ. J was trimmed by 6 bases and V by 3 bases; bases with no gene match: 4. The CDR3 here is CASSYGTGGPGELFF. For the CDR3, the DNA is TGCGCCAGCAGCTATGGGACAGGGGGGCCCGGGGAGCTGTTTTTT. Full variable domain (outside the CDR3, taken from reference TRBV5-1 and TRBJ2-2): KAGVTQTPRYLIKTRGQQVTLSCSPISGHRSVSWYQQTPGQGLQFLFEYFSETQRNKGNFPGRFSGRQFSNSRSEMNVSTLELGDSALYLCASSYGTGGPGELFFGEGSRLTVL.

This clone has a single count. The chain combines TRBV5-4 with TRBJ1-3; weak D call: TRBD1 (6 bases). There are 15 residues in the CDR3. V shed 2 bases and J shed 4 bases, with 13 bases lying between them. Germline V gene data show CDR1 as SGHNT and CDR2 as YYREEE (reference sequence). DNA of the CDR3: TGTGCCAGCAGCTTAGGGGGACATGAGGGAAACACCATATATTTT. This translates into CASSLGGHEGNTIYF.

The rearrangement uses TRBV9 and TRBJ2-1; TRBD2 aligns across 9 bases. CDR1 is SGDLS, CDR2 YYNGEE, per germline. CDR3 length equals 14 residues. Trimming took 6 bases from V and 1 from J; bases not matched to a gene: 2. CDR3 loop: CASIAGESYNEQFF. CDR3 bases: TGTGCCAGCATAGCGGGAGAGTCCTACAATGAGCAGTTCTTC.

J is TRBJ2-3 and V is TRBV14; 10 positions match TRBD2. The CDR3 sequence is 14 residues long. The J segment lost 0 bases and the V segment lost 6 bases, leaving 0 bases of the junction unmatched. Germline CDR1 and CDR2: SGHDN and FVKESK. This CDR3 reads CASRTSGSTDTQYF. The CDR3 nucleotides are TGTGCCAGCAGGACTAGCGGGAGCACAGATACGCAGTATTTT.

This clone appeared a few times. The chain is built from TRBV28 and TRBJ1-2; TRBD1 aligns across 9 bases. This CDR3 has 12 amino acids. The junction had 1 base not matched to a gene; V was cut back by 6 bases and J by 5 bases. The V gene's germline CDR1 is MDHEN and CDR2 SYDVKM. CDR3 sequence: CASRGTGYGYTF. The CDR3, as DNA: TGTGCCAGCAGGGGGACAGGGTATGGCTACACCTTC.

This chain links TRBV2 with TRBJ2-7, with 12 bases identical to TRBD2. The junction had 7 bases not matched to a gene; V was cut back by 6 bases and J by 10 bases. Per the germline V gene, CDR1 is SNHLY and CDR2 is FYNNEI. The CDR3 contains 13 residues. As DNA, the CDR3 is TGTGCCAGCAGAACGACTAGCGGGAGACCCCAGTACTTC. It encodes CASRTTSGRPQYF.

The CDR3 DNA follows: TGTGCCAGCTCACCTAGCGAGGGAGTCCAAGAGACCCAGTACTTC. Its protein product is CASSPSEGVQETQYF. The gene calls are TRBV18 and TRBJ2-5, with a tentative D call TRBD2 (5 bases). V was cut by 3 bases and J by 1 base, with 12 bases left in between. The CDR3 is 15 residues long. CDR1 and CDR2 (germline): KGHSH, LQKENI. Together with reference TRBV18 and TRBJ2-5, the CDR3 gives the full variable domain: NAGVMQNPRHLVRRRGQEARLRCSPMKGHSHVYWYRQLPEEGLKFMVYLQKENIIDESGMPKERFSAEFPKEGPSILRIQQVVRGDSAAYFCASSPSEGVQETQYFGPGTRLLVL.

This chain links TRBV28 with TRBJ2-7; 8 nucleotides match TRBD1. The CDR3 covers 13 residues. V gave up 8 bases and J gave up 2 bases; unmatched junction bases: 5. Germline V CDR1 and CDR2: MDHEN, SYDVKM. CDR3 protein: CASFNRGAYEQYF. The CDR3 bases are TGTGCCAGCTTTAACAGGGGGGCCTACGAGCAGTACTTC.

The table lists this clone with a few counts. This chain joins TRBV28 and TRBJ1-1, with D unclear. This CDR3 is built from 13 residues. Deletions cut 7 bases from V and 6 bases from J, with 15 bases between. Germline V gives CDR1 MDHEN, CDR2 SYDVKM. The CDR3 sequence: CASTDTKAAEAFF. For the CDR3, the DNA is TGTGCCAGCACCGACACGAAAGCGGCTGAAGCTTTCTTT.

This rearrangement joins TRBV19 to TRBJ2-7; possible D gene TRBD2, 6 bases. The V gene's germline CDR1 is LNHDA and CDR2 SQIVND (reference sequence). CDR3 length: 15 amino acids. Deletions cut 4 bases from V and 5 bases from J, with 18 bases between. The CDR3 nucleotides are TGTGCCAGTAGTACTACCGGGACTTTAGCCCACGAGCAGTACTTC. It yields the protein CASSTTGTLAHEQYF.

This sequence joins TRBV7-6 and TRBJ2-2; the D gene is possibly TRBD1 (6 bases). The V gene lost 5 bases and the J gene lost 5 bases, with 15 bases spanning the gap. The CDR3 sequence is 15 residues long. Looked up from germline, CDR1 is SGHVS and CDR2 is FNYEAQ. Here the CDR3 DNA reads TGTGCCAGCAGCCGCGGACAGAAGACGACCGGGGAGCTGTTTTTT. Protein: CASSRGQKTTGELFF.

The chain is built from TRBV3-1 (or the pseudogene TRBV3-2) and TRBJ2-5; TRBD1 matches at 10 bases. V gave up 0 bases and J gave up 9 bases; unmatched junction bases: 16. Germline V gives CDR1 LGHDT, CDR2 YNNKEL (reference sequence). The CDR3 runs 18 residues. The CDR3 DNA reads TGTGCCAGCAGCCAAGACCCCGGGACAGGGGATGACCCTGTTGCCCAGTACTTC. Amino acids: CASSQDPGTGDDPVAQYF.

A single count supports this clone. The chain links TRBV28 to TRBJ2-7, with D possibly matching TRBD1 (5 bases). Trimming shortened V by 6 bases and J by 3 bases, and 18 bases separated the two germline ends. Per germline, CDR1 MDHEN and CDR2 SYDVKM. This CDR3 has 15 amino acids. The CDR3 region has the DNA TGTGCCAGCAGCCATAGGGCAGGGCAGGTCTACGAGCAGTACTTC. Encoded protein: CASSHRAGQVYEQYF.

This clone was detected a few times. The chain carries TRBV29-1 and TRBJ1-2; TRBD1 matches 9 bases. The CDR3 runs to 13 residues. Unmatched junction bases numbered 5, after V lost 5 bases and J lost 4 bases. Germline V lookup: CDR1 SQVTM, CDR2 ANQGSEA. The CDR3 DNA reads as TGCAGCGTTCCGGGACAGGGAGGCTATGGCTACACCTTC. Translation: CSVPGQGGYGYTF.

The V and J genes are TRBV5-1 and TRBJ1-1; 8 nucleotides agree with TRBD1. The CDR3 is 15 amino acids. The junction had 6 bases not matched to a gene; V was cut back by 4 bases and J by 1 base. Germline V gene sequence: CDR1 SGHRS, CDR2 YFSETQ. The CDR3 spells CASSLQQGANTEAFF. DNA of the CDR3: TGCGCCAGCAGCCTCCAGCAGGGGGCGAACACTGAAGCTTTCTTT.

This chain joins TRBV6-5 and TRBJ1-1, with D unresolved. The CDR3 is 16 residues long. Per the germline V gene, CDR1 is MNHEY and CDR2 is SVGAGI. V shed 2 bases and J shed 3 bases, with 16 bases lying between them. CDR3: CASSYGPVPYHTEAFF. The DNA of the CDR3 is TGTGCCAGCAGTTACGGCCCTGTTCCGTACCACACTGAAGCTTTCTTT.